The following is a TCR beta chain sequence with its context. This sample stems from a study of blood T cell repertoires in COVID-19. As for the study in general: Acute-phase and convalescent COVID-19 samples originated in the United States, Italy and Spain. Sources were T cells, B-cell-depleted T cells, or PBMCs; the material itself was cDNA or gDNA.

Cohort 3 donors were reported recovered after two negative PCRs, clearance, or symptom resolution. Per the authors' pipeline: It was from reference gene primer amplification that nucleated cell counts were estimated. Assay: immunoSEQ multiplex PCR; the TCRdb copy retains only in-frame clones and omits some. The V and J calls and clone size are taken from that table; D and trimming were inferred from the DNA. The data show approximately 450,000 clones, roughly nine tenths seen once. With 6 bases clipped from V and 8 bases from J, the junction kept 9 bases outside the gene matches. Per the germline V gene, CDR1 is MNHEY and CDR2 is SMNVEV (reference sequence). The CDR3 runs to 13 residues.

The sequence derives from a man younger than 40 who had recovered from COVID-19. The sequenced material came from PBMCs or T cells enriched from blood (not recorded which). The genes are TRBV27 and TRBJ1-1; TRBD1 matches at 7 bases. The CDR3 nucleotides read TGTGCCAGCAGCCCGACACAGGGGACCGAAGCTTTCTTT. It encodes CASSPTQGTEAFF.